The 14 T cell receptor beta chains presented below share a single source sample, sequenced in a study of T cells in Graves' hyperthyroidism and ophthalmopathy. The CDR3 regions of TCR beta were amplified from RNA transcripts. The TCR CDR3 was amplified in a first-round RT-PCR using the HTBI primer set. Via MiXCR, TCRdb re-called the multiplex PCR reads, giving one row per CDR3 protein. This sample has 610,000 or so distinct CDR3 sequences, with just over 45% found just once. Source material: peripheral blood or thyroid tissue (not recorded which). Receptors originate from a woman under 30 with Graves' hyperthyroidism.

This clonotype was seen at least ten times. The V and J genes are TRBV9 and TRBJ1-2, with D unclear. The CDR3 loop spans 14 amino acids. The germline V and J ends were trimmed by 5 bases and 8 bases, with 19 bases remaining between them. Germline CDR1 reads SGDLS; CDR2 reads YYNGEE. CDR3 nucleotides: TGTGCCAGCAGTCCCGGTACTTCCCCCAAGGGCTACACCTTC. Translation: CASSPGTSPKGYTF.

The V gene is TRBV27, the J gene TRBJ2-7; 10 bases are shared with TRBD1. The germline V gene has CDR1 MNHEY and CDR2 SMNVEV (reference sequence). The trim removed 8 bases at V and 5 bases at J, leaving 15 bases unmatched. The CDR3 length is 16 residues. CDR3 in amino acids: CASSPTGGTGAHEQYF. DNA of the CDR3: TGTGCCAGCTCCCCGACTGGCGGGACAGGGGCCCACGAGCAGTACTTC.

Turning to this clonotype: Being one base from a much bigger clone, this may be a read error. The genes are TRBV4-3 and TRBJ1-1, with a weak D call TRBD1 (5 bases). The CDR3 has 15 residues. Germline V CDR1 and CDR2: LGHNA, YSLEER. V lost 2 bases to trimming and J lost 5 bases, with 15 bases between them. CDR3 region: CASSQPGAPRTEAFF. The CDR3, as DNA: TGCGCCAGCAGCCAACCTGGGGCACCGAGGACTGAAGCTTTCTTT.

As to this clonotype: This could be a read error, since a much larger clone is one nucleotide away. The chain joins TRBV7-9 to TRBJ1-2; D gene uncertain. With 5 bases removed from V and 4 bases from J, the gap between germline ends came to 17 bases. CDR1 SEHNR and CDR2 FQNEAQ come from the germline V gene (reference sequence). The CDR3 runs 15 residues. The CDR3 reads CASSLLTTSLYGYTF. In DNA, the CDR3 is TGTGCCAGCAGCCTCCTGACGACGAGCCTCTATGGCTACACCTTC. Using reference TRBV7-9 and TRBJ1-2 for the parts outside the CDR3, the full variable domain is DTGVSQNPRHKITKRGQNVTFRCDPISEHNRLYWYRQTLGQGPEFLTYFQNEAQLEKSRLLSDRFSAERPKGSFSTLEIQRTEQGDSAMYLCASSLLTTSLYGYTFGSGTRLTVV.

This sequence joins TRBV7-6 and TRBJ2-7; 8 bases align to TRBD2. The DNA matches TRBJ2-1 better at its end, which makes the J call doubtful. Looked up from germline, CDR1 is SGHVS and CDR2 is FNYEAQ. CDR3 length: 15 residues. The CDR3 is CASSLEASGRTEQFF. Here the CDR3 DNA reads TGTGCCAGCAGCTTAGAGGCTAGCGGGCGGACGGAGCAGTTCTTC.

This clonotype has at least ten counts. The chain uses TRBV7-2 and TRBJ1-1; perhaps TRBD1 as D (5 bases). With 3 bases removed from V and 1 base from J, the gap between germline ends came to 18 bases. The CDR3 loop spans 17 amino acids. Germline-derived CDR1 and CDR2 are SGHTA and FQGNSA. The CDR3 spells CASSLRRGSGWNTEAFF. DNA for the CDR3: TGTGCCAGCAGCTTGAGGAGGGGCTCGGGGTGGAACACTGAAGCTTTCTTT.

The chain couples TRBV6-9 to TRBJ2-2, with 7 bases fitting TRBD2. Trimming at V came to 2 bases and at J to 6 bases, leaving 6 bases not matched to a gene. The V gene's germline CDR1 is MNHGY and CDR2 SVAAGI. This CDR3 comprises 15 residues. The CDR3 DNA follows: TGTGCCAGCAGTTATGGGGGGGTAGGGCCCGGGGAGCTGTTTTTT. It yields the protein CASSYGGVGPGELFF.

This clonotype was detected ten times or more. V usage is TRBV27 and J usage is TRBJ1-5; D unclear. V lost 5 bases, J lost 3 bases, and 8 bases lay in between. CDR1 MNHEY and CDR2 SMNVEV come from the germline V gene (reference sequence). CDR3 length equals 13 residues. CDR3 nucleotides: TGTGCCAGCAGTCTGCGGAACAATCAGCCCCAGCATTTT. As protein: CASSLRNNQPQHF.

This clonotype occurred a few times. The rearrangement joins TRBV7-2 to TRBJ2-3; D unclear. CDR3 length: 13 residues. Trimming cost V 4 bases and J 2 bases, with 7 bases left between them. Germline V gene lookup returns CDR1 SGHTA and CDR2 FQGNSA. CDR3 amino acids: CASSSTVTDTQYF. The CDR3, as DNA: TGTGCCAGCAGCTCCACTGTCACAGATACGCAGTATTTT.

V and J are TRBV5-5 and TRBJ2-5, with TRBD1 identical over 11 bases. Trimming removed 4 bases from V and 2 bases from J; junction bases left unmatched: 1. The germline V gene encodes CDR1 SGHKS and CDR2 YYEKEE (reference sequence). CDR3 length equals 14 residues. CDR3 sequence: CASSGDRGQETQYF. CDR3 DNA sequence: TGTGCCAGCAGCGGGGACAGGGGGCAAGAGACCCAGTACTTC.

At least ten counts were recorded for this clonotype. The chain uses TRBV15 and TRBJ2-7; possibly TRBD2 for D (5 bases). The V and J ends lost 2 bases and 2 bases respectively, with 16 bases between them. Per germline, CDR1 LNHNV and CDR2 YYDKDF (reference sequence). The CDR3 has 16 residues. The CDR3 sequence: CATSRSYEEAAYEQYF. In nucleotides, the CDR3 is TGTGCCACCAGCAGATCGTATGAGGAGGCCGCCTACGAGCAGTACTTC.

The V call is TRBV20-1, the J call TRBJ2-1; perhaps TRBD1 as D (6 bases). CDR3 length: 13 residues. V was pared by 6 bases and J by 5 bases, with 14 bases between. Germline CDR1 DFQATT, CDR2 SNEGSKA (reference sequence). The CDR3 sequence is CSAKPGHHNEQFF. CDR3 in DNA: TGCAGTGCGAAGCCGGGACACCACAATGAGCAGTTCTTC.

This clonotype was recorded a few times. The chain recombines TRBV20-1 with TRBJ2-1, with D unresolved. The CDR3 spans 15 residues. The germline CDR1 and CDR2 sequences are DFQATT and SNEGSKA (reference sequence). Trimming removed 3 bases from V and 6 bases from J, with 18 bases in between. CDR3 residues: CSASPQDLGPNEQFF. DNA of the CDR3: TGCAGTGCTAGCCCCCAGGATCTGGGCCCCAATGAGCAGTTCTTC.

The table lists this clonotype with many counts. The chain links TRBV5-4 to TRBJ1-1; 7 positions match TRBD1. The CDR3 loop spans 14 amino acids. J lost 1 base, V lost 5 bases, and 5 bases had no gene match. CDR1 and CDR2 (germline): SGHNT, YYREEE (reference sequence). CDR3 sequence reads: CASRGTEENTEAFF. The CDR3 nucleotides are TGTGCCAGCAGGGGGACAGAAGAGAACACTGAAGCTTTCTTT.